The 12 T cell receptor beta chains below come from one sample, sequenced in a study of control samples from healthy donors and cancer patients (dated by TCRdb to 2020 to 2022). The library was generated by the immunoSEQ multiplex PCR assay. TCRdb obtained this table from immuneACCESS and retained in-frame rearrangements with V and J assigned. These tables miss some clones; where compared with another copy, unresolved V genes account for less than half of the shortfall, and the remainder is unexplained. For this sample the table gives some 150,000 clones, of which more than 85% were detected only once. The ten largest account for approximately 2.5% of the sample. Input material: blood. Receptors were obtained from a man in his fifties in good health.

The genes are TRBV3-1 (or the pseudogene TRBV3-2) and TRBJ1-1; TRBD1 aligns across 7 bases. V lost 4 bases and J lost 8; bases outside the gene matches: 19. The germline V gene encodes CDR1 LGHDT and CDR2 YNNKEL (reference sequence). This CDR3 has 17 residues. The CDR3 nucleotides are TGTGCCAGCAGCCTGCTCCACCTAAAAGGACAGGCGAAGGAAGCTTTCTTT. Translated: CASSLLHLKGQAKEAFF.

This clone appeared a single time. The chain is built from TRBV19 and TRBJ2-5, with a tentative D call TRBD1 (6 bases). The length of the CDR3 is 13 residues. V was cut by 4 bases and J by 3 bases, with 9 bases left in between. Germline CDR1 is LNHDA and CDR2 is SQIVND (reference sequence). The CDR3 loop is CASSTGDEETQYF. In nucleotides, the CDR3 is TGTGCCAGTAGTACAGGGGACGAAGAGACCCAGTACTTC.

The chain employs TRBV5-6 and TRBJ2-1; D call uncertain. The V end was cut by 2 bases, the J end by 7 bases, with 22 bases between. The CDR3 sequence is 17 residues long. Germline V gene data show CDR1 as SGHDT and CDR2 as YYEEEE. CDR3 region: CASSLTYATPVRNEQFF. In DNA, the CDR3 is TGTGCCAGCAGCTTAACTTATGCGACTCCGGTTCGGAATGAGCAGTTCTTC.

The chain joins TRBV3-1 (or the pseudogene TRBV3-2) to TRBJ1-3, with D hard to call. CDR3 length: 15 amino acids. CDR1 LGHDT and CDR2 YNNKEL come from the germline V gene (reference sequence). V lost 1 base to trimming and J lost 0 bases, with 7 bases between them. The CDR3 DNA sequence: TGTGCCAGCAGCCAAGGCGGGAGCTCTGGAAACACCATATATTTT. Its translation: CASSQGGSSGNTIYF.

The chain uses TRBV2 and TRBJ2-7; 8 bases agree with TRBD1. CDR3 length: 15 residues. The junction had 9 bases not matched to a gene; V was cut back by 7 bases and J by 1 base. From germline, CDR1 is SNHLY and CDR2 FYNNEI. The CDR3: CASTPRTGLSYEQYF. The CDR3 coding sequence is TGTGCCAGCACCCCTAGGACAGGGCTGTCCTACGAGCAGTACTTC.

V is TRBV2 and J is TRBJ1-1, with D unclear. CDR1 is SNHLY and CDR2 is FYNNEI in the germline V gene. The V end lost 4 bases, the J end lost 0 bases, and 6 bases lay between the germline ends. The CDR3 extends over 13 amino acids. CDR3 amino acids: CASSVLMNTEAFF. In DNA, the CDR3 is TGTGCCAGCAGTGTTCTCATGAACACTGAAGCTTTCTTT.

The V and J genes are TRBV19 and TRBJ2-2; 8 bases are shared with TRBD2. The CDR3 is made up of 17 amino acids. Germline trimming cut 3 bases from V and 3 bases from J; bases unmatched to any gene: 9. Germline CDR1 LNHDA, CDR2 SQIVND (reference sequence). CDR3 nucleotide sequence: TGTGCCAGTAGTATGGGGATGGCGGGAGGATACACCGGGGAGCTGTTTTTT. The encoded protein is CASSMGMAGGYTGELFF. Supplemented by reference TRBV19 and TRBJ2-2, the full variable domain reads DGGITQSPKYLFRKEGQNVTLSCEQNLNHDAMYWYRQDPGQGLRLIYYSQIVNDFQKGDIAEGYSVSREKKESFPLTVTSAQKNPTAFYLCASSMGMAGGYTGELFFGEGSRLTVL.

The V call is TRBV27, the J call TRBJ1-1; 9 nucleotides align to TRBD1. This CDR3 contains 14 residues. In germline, CDR1 is MNHEY, CDR2 SMNVEV (reference sequence). V dropped 5 bases and J dropped 3; count of bases not matched to a gene: 4. CDR3: CASSVQGAHTEAFF. CDR3 sequence (DNA): TGTGCCAGCAGTGTACAGGGGGCGCACACTGAAGCTTTCTTT.

CDR3 coding DNA: TGTGCCATCCGGGAGGCGGGAGGGTACACCGGGGAGCTGTTTTTT. Translated: CAIREAGGYTGELFF. V usage is TRBV10-3 and J usage is TRBJ2-2; TRBD2 agrees at 9 bases. The CDR3 has 15 amino acids. Trimming removed 8 bases from V and 3 bases from J; junction bases left unmatched: 7. Looked up from germline, CDR1 is ENHRY and CDR2 is SYGVKD.

This chain uses TRBV11-2 with TRBJ2-1; D gene ambiguous. Per germline, CDR1 SGHAT and CDR2 FQNNGV. V was cut by 4 bases and J by 3 bases, with 13 bases left in between. This CDR3 spans 15 amino acids. CDR3 residues: CASSSGSAGYNEQFF. CDR3 coding DNA: TGTGCCAGCAGCTCTGGATCAGCAGGCTACAATGAGCAGTTCTTC.

This clone was picked up one time. The chain is built from TRBV2 and TRBJ2-5; D is possibly TRBD2 (7 bases). Trimming cost V 3 bases and J 5 bases, with 13 bases left between them. This CDR3 is 14 amino acids long. In germline, CDR1 is SNHLY, CDR2 FYNNEI. CDR3 nucleotides: TGTGCCAGCAGTGAGGGCGGGGGCCCGGAGACCCAGTACTTC. Translation: CASSEGGGPETQYF.

This sequence joins TRBV5-1 and TRBJ2-3; tentative D call: TRBD2 (6 bases). Trimming pared 1 base from V and 2 bases from J, leaving 8 bases between. Germline V gene data show CDR1 as SGHRS and CDR2 as YFSETQ. The CDR3 extends over 14 amino acids. The CDR3 coding sequence is TGCGCCAGCAGCTTGCGCGGGAACACAGATACGCAGTATTTT. Translation: CASSLRGNTDTQYF. The whole variable domain, remainder taken from reference TRBV5-1 and TRBJ2-3, is KAGVTQTPRYLIKTRGQQVTLSCSPISGHRSVSWYQQTPGQGLQFLFEYFSETQRNKGNFPGRFSGRQFSNSRSEMNVSTLELGDSALYLCASSLRGNTDTQYFGPGTRLTVL.